This T cell receptor beta chain was captured in a study of identical twins. Findings and caveats of the study: There is a chance that invariant MAIT and iNKT cells partially muddied zero-insertion analyses. Surplus twin overlap in beta out-of-frame sequences was less pronounced.

This clonotype was seen at least ten times. No antigen is known for it. TCRdb itself ran the 5' RACE reads through MiXCR, one entry per CDR3 protein. The sample yields under 300,000 distinct CDR3 sequences, about 8.3% seen once. The same sample was also studied in work on yellow fever vaccine responses in identical twins.

The clonotype originates from a woman between 18 and 29 years old in good health. Input material: CD8+ T cells sorted from blood.

CDR3: CASSLSLGVPYNEQFF. The CDR3 DNA follows: TGTGCCAGCAGTTTATCGTTGGGGGTTCCCTACAATGAGCAGTTCTTC. The V call is TRBV27, the J call TRBJ2-1; D is possibly TRBD1 or TRBD2 (5 bases each). The germline CDR1 and CDR2 sequences are MNHEY and SMNVEV (reference sequence). The CDR3 extends over 16 amino acids. V lost 0 bases to trimming and J lost 2 bases, with 11 bases between them.